The clone carrying this T cell receptor (beta chain) was picked up many times. CDR3 length: 16 amino acids. V was clipped by 7 bases and J by 4 bases; unmatched bases: 12. This specimen belongs to a study of T cells after yellow fever vaccination. TCRdb used MiXCR to reprocess the 5' RACE reads, holding one entry per CDR3 protein. The sample lists hundreds of thousands of distinct CDR3 sequences; around 4% were seen once. The gene calls are TRBV12-3 or TRBV12-4 and TRBJ2-3, with TRBD2 identical over 9 bases. The sequencing used PBMCs, collected on the day of the yellow fever booster vaccination. This sequence was found in a man younger than 35 who received the YFV17D yellow fever vaccine. The CDR3 DNA sequence: TGTGCCAGCACCCCCCTGGGGCGGGGGGGGGCAGATACGCAGTATTTT. Its protein product is CASTPLGRGGADTQYF.